The 9 T cell receptor beta chains presented below share a single source sample, sequenced in a study of blood T cell repertoires in COVID-19. Using immunoSEQ multiplex PCR, the repertoire was profiled, and TCRdb retains in-frame clones only, with some absent. The table lists about 100,000 clones, about 77% of them singletons. The sequenced sample was peripheral blood. Receptor source: an older man with active or convalescent COVID-19.

The chain uses TRBV11-2 and TRBJ1-4; no reliable D call. The V gene lost 4 bases and the J gene lost 7 bases, with 16 bases spanning the gap. The CDR3 extends over 15 amino acids. Germline V CDR1 and CDR2: SGHAT, FQNNGV. The CDR3 bases are TGTGCCAGCAGCTCCCTCAGAAAAGGAGTTGAAAAACTGTTTTTT. Its translation is CASSSLRKGVEKLFF.

The chain combines TRBV9 with TRBJ2-2; D is unclear. Trimming pared 3 bases from V and 3 bases from J, leaving 3 bases between. CDR1 is SGDLS and CDR2 is YYNGEE in the germline V gene. The CDR3 contains 12 residues. The CDR3 sequence: CASSDYTGELFF. In DNA, the CDR3 is TGTGCCAGCAGCGACTACACCGGGGAGCTGTTTTTT.

The J gene is TRBJ2-2, the V gene TRBV7-2; 10 nucleotides line up with TRBD1. With V trimmed by 4 bases and J by 5 bases, 7 bases remained unmatched. The CDR3 is 16 residues long. From germline, CDR1 is SGHTA and CDR2 FQGNSA. CDR3 in DNA: TGTGCCAGCAGCTCAACCGGGACAGGGGTGACCGGGGAGCTGTTTTTT. This sequence encodes CASSSTGTGVTGELFF.

This clone has just one count. The chain carries TRBV7-2 and TRBJ2-6; perhaps TRBD1 as D (5 bases). Germline V CDR1 and CDR2: SGHTA, FQGNSA. CDR3 size: 16 residues. Deletions cut 5 bases from V and 0 bases from J, with 11 bases between. The CDR3 DNA reads as TGTGCCAGCAGCCGGACGACAGTCTCTGGGGCCAACGTCCTGACTTTC. It yields the protein CASSRTTVSGANVLTF.

This chain joins TRBV27 and TRBJ2-1, with 9 positions matching TRBD2. This CDR3 is built from 13 residues. V was pared by 9 bases and J by 5 bases, with 5 bases of the junction left unmatched. CDR1 is MNHEY, CDR2 SMNVEV, per germline (reference sequence). The DNA for the CDR3 is TGTGCCAGTCTCTCTAGCGGGGACAATGAGCAGTTCTTC. As protein: CASLSSGDNEQFF.

The genes are TRBV7-2 and TRBJ2-3, with 13 bases that match TRBD2. J lost 1 base, V lost 2 bases, and 0 bases had no gene match. The CDR3 covers 16 residues. From germline, CDR1 is SGHTA and CDR2 FQGNSA. The CDR3 spells CASSLTSGGGTDTQYF. The CDR3 nucleotides read TGTGCCAGCAGCTTAACTAGCGGGGGGGGCACAGATACGCAGTATTTT.

The chain combines TRBV7-9 with TRBJ1-2; D uncertain. V was clipped by 5 bases and J by 1 base, with 5 bases between them. From germline, CDR1 is SEHNR and CDR2 FQNEAQ (reference sequence). The CDR3 is 12 amino acids. Written as DNA, the CDR3 is TGTGCCAGCAGCCCTATTAACTATGGCTACACCTTC. This codes for CASSPINYGYTF.

This chain joins TRBV6-5 and TRBJ1-6, with TRBD1 matching 7 bases. Germline V gives CDR1 MNHEY, CDR2 SVGAGI. Losses at the gene ends were 2 bases for V and 8 bases for J; bases not matched to a gene: 6. This CDR3 contains 15 residues. The DNA for the CDR3 is TGTGCCAGCAGTTACGCTCAGGGGGTAGATTCACCCCTCCACTTT. This encodes CASSYAQGVDSPLHF.

The chain carries TRBV20-1 and TRBJ2-1; 8 positions match TRBD1. Germline V lookup: CDR1 DFQATT, CDR2 SNEGSKA (reference sequence). CDR3 length equals 14 residues. The trim removed 3 bases at V and 5 bases at J, leaving 6 bases unmatched. CDR3 in DNA: TGCAGTGCTAGTGGACAGGGTAGGGACAATGAGCAGTTCTTC. Residues: CSASGQGRDNEQFF.